Listed here are 28 T cell receptor beta chains from one sample, sequenced in a study of T cell changes during pregnancy in multiple sclerosis. The repertoire was sequenced with immunoSEQ multiplex PCR; TCRdb's copy has only in-frame clones and lacks some. The data show more than 20,000 clones, approximately 92% seen once. The sample was CD8+ T cells from peripheral blood mononuclear cells, taken in the third trimester of pregnancy. All receptors come from a female donor with multiple sclerosis, enrolled in a pregnancy study.

The chain couples TRBV28 to TRBJ1-5; TRBD1 matches 9 bases. J lost 3 bases, V lost 6 bases, and 6 bases had no gene match. CDR1 MDHEN and CDR2 SYDVKM come from the germline V gene. This CDR3 is built from 15 residues. The CDR3 nucleotides are TGTGCCAGCAGGGAAGGACAGGGGCACAATCAGCCCCAGCATTTT. Translated, it gives CASREGQGHNQPQHF.

The CDR3 sequence: CASSWGHLSLHF. Here the CDR3 DNA reads TGTGCCAGCAGCTGGGGACACCTATCCCTCCACTTT. The J gene is TRBJ1-6, the V gene TRBV7-8; TRBD1 is a possible D gene (6 bases). In germline, CDR1 is SGHVS, CDR2 FQNEAQ. Trimming removed 4 bases from V and 14 bases from J, with 12 bases in between. CDR3 length: 12 amino acids.

The gene calls are TRBV7-9 and TRBJ1-3; D might be TRBD1 (5 bases). Per germline, CDR1 SEHNR and CDR2 FQNEAQ (reference sequence). V gave up 2 bases and J gave up 2 bases, with 10 bases separating them. The CDR3 runs 15 residues. In nucleotides, the CDR3 is TGTGCCAGCAGCTTAAAGCCGGACACTGGAAACACCATATATTTT. Encoded protein: CASSLKPDTGNTIYF.

The genes are TRBV27 and TRBJ2-7; D may be TRBD1 (5 bases). Germline assignment: CDR1 MNHEY and CDR2 SMNVEV (reference sequence). CDR3 size: 15 residues. V was trimmed by 2 bases and J by 0 bases, leaving 11 bases between them. DNA for the CDR3: TGTGCCAGCAGTTTAAAGGGGCTCAGCTCCTACGAGCAGTACTTC. Its translation is CASSLKGLSSYEQYF.

The rearrangement uses TRBV7-6 and TRBJ2-7; 8 nucleotides line up with TRBD1. The CDR3 has 14 amino acids. Germline V gene data show CDR1 as SGHVS and CDR2 as FNYEAQ. Unmatched junction bases numbered 5, after V lost 5 bases and J lost 2 bases. CDR3 residues: CASSPRGPAYEQYF. The DNA of the CDR3 is TGTGCCAGCAGCCCCAGGGGGCCCGCCTACGAGCAGTACTTC. Complete variable domain (other parts from reference TRBV7-6 and TRBJ2-7): GAGVSQSPRYKVTKRGQDVALRCDPISGHVSLYWYRQALGQGPEFLTYFNYEAQQDKSGLPNDRFSAERPEGSISTLTIQRTEQRDSAMYRCASSPRGPAYEQYFGPGTRLTVT.

The chain has TRBV9 and TRBJ2-1, with D possibly being TRBD2 (5 bases). Germline V CDR1 and CDR2: SGDLS, YYNGEE. This CDR3 is built from 14 residues. Trimming stripped 5 bases from V and 7 bases from J, with 16 bases between. The CDR3 protein is CASSPIKGGNEQFF. CDR3 DNA: TGTGCCAGCAGTCCCATAAAGGGCGGGAATGAGCAGTTCTTC. The variable domain in full, completed from reference TRBV9 and TRBJ2-1, reads DSGVTQTPKHLITATGQRVTLRCSPRSGDLSVYWYQQSLDQGLQFLIQYYNGEERAKGNILERFSAQQFPDLHSELNLSSLELGDSALYFCASSPIKGGNEQFFGPGTRLTVL.

The J gene is TRBJ2-1, the V gene TRBV27; TRBD1 is a possible D gene (6 bases). CDR1 and CDR2 (germline): MNHEY, SMNVEV (reference sequence). The V gene lost 4 bases and the J gene lost 7 bases, with 14 bases spanning the gap. The CDR3 contains 14 residues. CDR3 DNA: TGTGCCAGCAGTTCCCACTTAGGGGGAAATGAGCAGTTCTTC. Protein: CASSSHLGGNEQFF.

This clone showed up just once. The chain uses TRBV6-6 and TRBJ1-2; tentatively, D is TRBD1 (6 bases). Per the germline V gene, CDR1 is MNHNY and CDR2 is SVGAGI (reference sequence). The length of the CDR3 is 15 residues. Trimming removed 1 base from V and 6 bases from J, with 15 bases in between. The CDR3 region has the DNA TGTGCCAGCAGTTACTTTACCACAGGGCGGGATGGCTACACCTTC. Amino acids: CASSYFTTGRDGYTF.

The rearrangement uses TRBV10-3 and TRBJ2-5; TRBD2 might be the D (5 bases). The germline V gene encodes CDR1 ENHRY and CDR2 SYGVKD. Trimming cost V 4 bases and J 2 bases, with 5 bases left between them. The CDR3 extends over 12 amino acids. CDR3 in amino acids: CAISGGQETQYF. In nucleotides, the CDR3 is TGTGCCATCAGTGGAGGGCAAGAGACCCAGTACTTC.

This chain links TRBV11-2 with TRBJ2-5; D is perhaps TRBD1 (5 bases). V lost 6 bases and J 7 bases, leaving 18 bases between the germline ends. Per germline, CDR1 SGHAT and CDR2 FQNNGV. This CDR3 has 14 residues. The CDR3 bases are TGTGCCAGCAGTCCATCTCCCCCAACAGGGACCCAGTACTTC. Its translation is CASSPSPPTGTQYF.

This chain connects TRBV30 to TRBJ2-7; D may be TRBD2 (5 bases). V shed 1 base and J shed 4 bases, with 14 bases lying between them. The CDR3 contains 14 residues. Germline V gives CDR1 GTSNPN, CDR2 SVGIG (reference sequence). CDR3 protein: CAWSGWERRYEQYF. The CDR3 bases are TGTGCCTGGAGTGGGTGGGAGAGACGATACGAGCAGTACTTC.

This chain joins TRBV7-9 and TRBJ2-7; TRBD2 might be the D (5 bases). CDR1 SEHNR and CDR2 FQNEAQ come from the germline V gene (reference sequence). CDR3 length equals 14 residues. Trimming pared 5 bases from V and 0 bases from J, leaving 11 bases between. The CDR3 sequence: CASSPSGNSYEQYF. Here the CDR3 DNA reads TGTGCCAGCAGCCCATCCGGGAACTCCTACGAGCAGTACTTC.

The chain links TRBV27 to TRBJ2-7; TRBD1 is a possible D gene (6 bases). The CDR3 sequence is 16 residues long. Germline V lookup: CDR1 MNHEY, CDR2 SMNVEV (reference sequence). V gave up 8 bases and J gave up 4 bases, with 24 bases separating them. The CDR3 region is CASLGHRAGAAYEQYF. CDR3 DNA: TGTGCCAGCCTGGGGCACCGGGCAGGGGCCGCATACGAGCAGTACTTC.

Written as DNA, the CDR3 is TGTGCCAGCAGACTAGCGGGGGATAATTCCTACGAGCAGTACTTC. It specifies CASRLAGDNSYEQYF. This chain uses TRBV2 with TRBJ2-7, with TRBD2 matching 11 bases. Germline CDR1 reads SNHLY; CDR2 reads FYNNEI. Unmatched junction bases numbered 5, after V lost 6 bases and J lost 1 base. The CDR3 consists of 15 residues.

J is TRBJ2-7 and V is TRBV5-8; a weak D match, TRBD1 (6 bases). V was cut by 0 bases and J by 1 base, with 8 bases left in between. The germline CDR1 and CDR2 sequences are SGHTS and YDEGEE. CDR3 length: 14 residues. The CDR3, as DNA: TGTGCCAGCAGCTTGGTGGGGGCGTCCTACGAGCAGTACTTC. Translating gives CASSLVGASYEQYF.

The chain combines TRBV27 with TRBJ2-7; perhaps TRBD1 as D (6 bases). The V and J ends lost 5 bases and 0 bases respectively, with 14 bases between them. This CDR3 contains 15 residues. Germline CDR1 is MNHEY and CDR2 is SMNVEV (reference sequence). Here the CDR3 reads CASSPYRALSYEQYF. The CDR3 coding sequence is TGTGCCAGCAGTCCTTACAGGGCACTCTCCTACGAGCAGTACTTC.

This clone was counted once. The V gene is TRBV11-2, the J gene TRBJ2-5, with 8 bases matching TRBD1. Germline V lookup: CDR1 SGHAT, CDR2 FQNNGV. V was pared by 3 bases and J by 5 bases, with 8 bases of the junction left unmatched. The CDR3 is 15 amino acids. The CDR3 loop is CASSFIGTGGETQYF. The CDR3 DNA reads TGTGCCAGCAGCTTTATAGGGACAGGAGGGGAGACCCAGTACTTC. The full variable domain, in which reference TRBV11-2 and TRBJ2-5 provide the parts outside the CDR3, is EAGVAQSPRYKIIEKRQSVAFWCNPISGHATLYWYQQILGQGPKLLIQFQNNGVVDDSQLPKDRFSAERLKGVDSTLKIQPAKLEDSAVYLCASSFIGTGGETQYFGPGTRLLVL.

V and J are TRBV10-3 and TRBJ1-2, with 8 bases fitting TRBD1. Per germline, CDR1 ENHRY and CDR2 SYGVKD. This CDR3 spans 13 amino acids. Losses at the gene ends were 6 bases for V and 4 bases for J; bases not matched to a gene: 4. CDR3 sequence reads: CAIRGQGGYGYTF. The CDR3 nucleotides read TGTGCCATCAGAGGACAGGGCGGCTATGGCTACACCTTC.

J is TRBJ2-7 and V is TRBV2, with 8 positions matching TRBD2. This CDR3 comprises 15 residues. Losses at the gene ends were 2 bases for V and 5 bases for J; bases not matched to a gene: 8. CDR1 is SNHLY and CDR2 is FYNNEI in the germline V gene. The CDR3 loop reads CASSEPLAGVDEQYF. DNA for the CDR3: TGTGCCAGCAGTGAACCCCTAGCGGGTGTCGACGAGCAGTACTTC.

Concerning this clone itself: The germline gene is not matched at one end of the junction; a read error may be the cause. V gene TRBV29-1 combines with J gene TRBJ1-3; D uncertain. This CDR3 is 14 amino acids long. Per the germline V gene, CDR1 is SQVTM and CDR2 is ANQGSEA. CDR3 sequence: CSVEDPSSGNTIYF. The CDR3 nucleotides are TGCAGCGTCGAAGACCCGAGCTCTGGAAACACCATATATTTT.

This chain links TRBV11-2 with TRBJ2-1, with D possibly matching TRBD2 (5 bases). The CDR3 extends over 18 amino acids. From germline, CDR1 is SGHAT and CDR2 FQNNGV. Trimming left V 5 bases short and J 3 bases short, with 23 bases between. The CDR3 bases are TGTGCCAGCAGCCCACACACATCCTTTCAGCGGTTCTACAATGAGCAGTTCTTC. Translating it yields CASSPHTSFQRFYNEQFF.

CDR3 sequence: CARDSPRDRAVNEQFF. Here the CDR3 DNA reads TGTGCCAGAGACTCTCCCAGGGACAGGGCTGTCAATGAGCAGTTCTTC. The chain joins TRBV30 to TRBJ2-1, with 9 positions matching TRBD1. With 8 bases clipped from V and 6 bases from J, the junction kept 17 bases outside the gene matches. CDR3 length: 16 residues. The germline gives CDR1 GTSNPN, CDR2 SVGIG (reference sequence).

This clone was observed a few times. The gene calls are TRBV5-1 and TRBJ2-7, with 11 positions matching TRBD1. V lost 4 bases, J lost 9 bases, and 6 bases stayed unmatched. Germline loops: CDR1 SGHRS, CDR2 YFSETQ. This CDR3 has 13 amino acids. The CDR3 DNA follows: TGCGCCAGCAGCCTGGGGACAGGGGGTTGGCAGTACTTC. Protein: CASSLGTGGWQYF.

The V call is TRBV18, the J call TRBJ2-7, with 8 bases identical to TRBD1. The CDR3 has 15 residues. Germline trimming cut 1 base from V and 7 bases from J; bases unmatched to any gene: 9. Germline CDR1 KGHSH, CDR2 LQKENI. CDR3 amino acids: CASSPRRDRMREQYF. DNA for the CDR3: TGTGCCAGCTCACCACGCCGGGACAGGATGAGGGAGCAGTACTTC.

The V gene is TRBV9, the J gene TRBJ1-1, with TRBD1 matching 7 bases. CDR1 and CDR2 (germline): SGDLS, YYNGEE. The CDR3 consists of 15 residues. V dropped 2 bases and J dropped 0; count of bases not matched to a gene: 4. CDR3 loop: CASSVYRGMNTEAFF. The DNA of the CDR3 is TGTGCCAGCAGCGTCTACAGGGGAATGAACACTGAAGCTTTCTTT.

The chain employs TRBV2 and TRBJ2-7, with 13 positions matching TRBD2. Germline V CDR1 and CDR2: SNHLY, FYNNEI. CDR3 length: 22 residues. Trimming cost V 2 bases and J 0 bases; bases outside gene matches: 19. This chain's CDR3 is CASSERGGLAGVPRFSSYEQYF. DNA for the CDR3: TGTGCCAGCAGTGAAAGAGGCGGACTAGCGGGAGTACCCCGATTTAGCTCCTACGAGCAGTACTTC.

The chain is built from TRBV10-1 and TRBJ2-7; D call uncertain. V was trimmed by 2 bases and J by 2 bases, leaving 16 bases between them. The germline V gene encodes CDR1 WNHNN and CDR2 SYGVQD (reference sequence). The length of the CDR3 is 16 residues. CDR3 residues: CASSEGVGAFTYEQYF. Here the CDR3 DNA reads TGCGCCAGCAGTGAGGGTGTTGGAGCGTTCACCTACGAGCAGTACTTC.

The chain recombines TRBV7-9 with TRBJ2-2; TRBD1 is a possible D gene (6 bases). Germline V gene data show CDR1 as SEHNR and CDR2 as FQNEAQ (reference sequence). CDR3 length equals 14 residues. V shed 1 base and J shed 4 bases, with 7 bases lying between them. The CDR3: CASSLVRGTGELFF. In DNA form, the CDR3 reads TGTGCCAGCAGCTTAGTCAGGGGCACCGGGGAGCTGTTTTTT.